The entry below describes one T cell receptor beta chain. Its antigen is undetermined. These data come from a study of cytomegalovirus exposure and HLA in healthy donors. Turning to the study itself: Caucasian-associated ancestry cluster membership applied to 75% to 85% of around 400 genotyped donors.

General study results and limits: The analysis excluded some indistinguishable V segments, including TRBV6-2 and TRBV6-3. The authors assumed roughly uniform sequencing depth across donors for presence/absence analyses.

The ends lost 4 bases at V and 8 bases at J; junction bases unmatched: 9. Germline V gene sequence: CDR1 SGHTA, CDR2 FQGTGA. The CDR3 length is 15 residues. 13 Jbeta primers and 60 Vbeta primers were used for the PCR. TCRdb's table, derived via immunoSEQ multiplex PCR, lists solely in-frame clones and lacks some. The table lists more than 120,000 clones, around three quarters of them singletons. The sequenced sample consisted of PBMCs. The gene calls are TRBV7-3 and TRBJ2-1; the match to TRBD2 covers 9 bases. The TCR was taken from a woman in her forties in good health and CMV-seropositive. The CDR3 DNA is TGTGCCAGCAGCTCAGCGGGAGGTTCGTCTTATGAGCAGTTCTTC. This gives the protein CASSSAGGSSYEQFF.